This T cell receptor (beta chain) was recorded in a study of tumor and adjacent non-tumor tissue in lung cancer. Study summary: Samples averaged approximately 3.9 million productive TCRbeta reads each. General study findings and limits: Patients with more diverse tumor TCRs had worse survival.

The CDR3 sequence is 14 residues long. V shed 6 bases and J 8 bases; nucleotides not matched to a gene: 5. Germline CDR1 and CDR2: MNHNS and SASEGT. A modified ARM-PCR protocol with three rounds of nested PCR amplified TCRbeta. TCRdb fed the multiplex PCR reads into MiXCR, producing one record per CDR3 protein. The sample gives some 77,000 distinct CDR3 sequences, around 65% of which show up once; 10% to 15% is in the top ten. This sample's RNA came from whole unsorted tissue. This clonotype was counted at least ten times. Its antigen is undetermined. This clonotype was obtained from a woman in her sixties or seventies with non-small cell lung cancer. Sequencing was performed on lung tumor tissue. This chain connects TRBV6-1 to TRBJ2-1, with 12 bases identical to TRBD2. The CDR3 protein is CASRTSGRGHEQFF. DNA for the CDR3: TGTGCCAGCAGGACTAGCGGGAGAGGGCATGAGCAGTTCTTC.